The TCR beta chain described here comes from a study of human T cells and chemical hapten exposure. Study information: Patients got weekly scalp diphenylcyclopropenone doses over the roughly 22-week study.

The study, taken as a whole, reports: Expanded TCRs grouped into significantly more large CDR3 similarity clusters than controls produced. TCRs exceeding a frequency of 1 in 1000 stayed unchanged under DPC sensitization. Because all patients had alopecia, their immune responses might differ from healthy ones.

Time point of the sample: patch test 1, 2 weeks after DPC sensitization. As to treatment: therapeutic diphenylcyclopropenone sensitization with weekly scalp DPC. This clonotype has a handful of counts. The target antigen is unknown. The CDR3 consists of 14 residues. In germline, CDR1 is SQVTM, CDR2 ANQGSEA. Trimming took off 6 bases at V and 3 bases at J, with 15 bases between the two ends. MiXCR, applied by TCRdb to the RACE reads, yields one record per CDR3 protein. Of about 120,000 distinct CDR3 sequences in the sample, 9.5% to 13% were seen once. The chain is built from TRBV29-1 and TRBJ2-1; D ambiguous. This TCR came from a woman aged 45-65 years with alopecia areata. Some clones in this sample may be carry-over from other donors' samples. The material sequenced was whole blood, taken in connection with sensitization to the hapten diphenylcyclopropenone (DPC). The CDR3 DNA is TGCAGCGTGTGGAACGGTCAAATCTACAATGAGCAGTTCTTC. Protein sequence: CSVWNGQIYNEQFF.